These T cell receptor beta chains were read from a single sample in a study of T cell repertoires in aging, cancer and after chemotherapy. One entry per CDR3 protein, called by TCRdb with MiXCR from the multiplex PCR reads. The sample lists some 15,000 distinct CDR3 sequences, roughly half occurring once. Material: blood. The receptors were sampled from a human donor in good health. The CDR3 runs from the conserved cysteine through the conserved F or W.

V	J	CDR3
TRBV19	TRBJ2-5	CASSPGTLTGETQYF
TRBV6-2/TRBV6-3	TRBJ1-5	CASSSTRWDISNQPQHF
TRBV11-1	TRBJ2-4	CASSIRGNIQYF
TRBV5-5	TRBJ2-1	CASLSGTVNNEQFF
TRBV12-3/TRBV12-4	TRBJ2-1	CASSRQLGRLARNEQFF
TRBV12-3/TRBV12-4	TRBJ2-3	CASSLRGTSTDTQYF
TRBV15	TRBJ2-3	CATSRVRGVTDTQYF
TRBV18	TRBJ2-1	CASSPGQGNEQFF
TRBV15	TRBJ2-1	CATSGGLEGGNEQFF
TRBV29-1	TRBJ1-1	CSVGTGVKTEAFF
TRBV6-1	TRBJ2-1	CASSSGTLISYNEQFF
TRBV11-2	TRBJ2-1	CASSLVYNEQFF
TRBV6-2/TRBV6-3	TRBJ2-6	CASSYGGLPGANVLTF
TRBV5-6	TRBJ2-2	CASSLGAKVAGELFF
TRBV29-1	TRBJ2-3	CSYTGGTDTQYF
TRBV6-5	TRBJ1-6	CASSRWNNGPYNSPLHF
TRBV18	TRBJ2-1	CASSRGLAGYNEQFF
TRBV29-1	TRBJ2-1	CSDFPSPSSYNEQFF
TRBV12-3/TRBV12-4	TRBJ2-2	CASSRSLRWNTGELFF
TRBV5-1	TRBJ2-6	CASSFRQSGANVLTF
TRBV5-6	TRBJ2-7	CASSFNGEGTEQYF
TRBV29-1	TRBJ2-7	CSGGFSDYEQYF
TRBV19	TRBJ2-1	CASSLRLAVYNDQFF
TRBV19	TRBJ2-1	CASSIGTVNEQFF
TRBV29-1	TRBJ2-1	CSVYWGPSGRGRPYNEQFF
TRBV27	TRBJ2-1	CASSFQGQGYNEQFF
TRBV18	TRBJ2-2	CASSPLHRLAGGLSSPNTGELFF
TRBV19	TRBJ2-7	CASSRGILSYEQYF
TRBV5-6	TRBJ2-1	CASSLIQRNEQFF
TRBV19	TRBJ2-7	CASSIGQGLTYEQYF
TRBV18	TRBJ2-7	CASSPGGGPTKEQYF
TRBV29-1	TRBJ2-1	CSVGTGADEQFF
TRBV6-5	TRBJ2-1	CASSYDVGTSVFSSYNEQFF
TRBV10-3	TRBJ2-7	CAIRGQGARGGYEQYF
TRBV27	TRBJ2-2	CASSFSFGGELFF
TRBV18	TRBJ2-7	CASSGGSAYEQYF
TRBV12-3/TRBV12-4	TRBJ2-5	CASSFKGETQYF
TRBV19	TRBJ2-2	CASITMGGEHNTGELFF
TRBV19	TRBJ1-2	CASTQGESYYGYTF
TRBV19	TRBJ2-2	CASSTPRLAGGRTGELFF
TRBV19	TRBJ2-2	CASSIGQGMAGELFF
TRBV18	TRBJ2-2	CASSPPRDGGLAGELFF
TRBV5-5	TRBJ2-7	CASRTDPGYEQYF
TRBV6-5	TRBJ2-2	CASSYSAGGGRAAGELFF
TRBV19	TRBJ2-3	CASSTGPPPDTQYF
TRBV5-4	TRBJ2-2	CASSSYTGELFF
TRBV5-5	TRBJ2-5	CASHQGGGETQYF
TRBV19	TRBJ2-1	CASSPYSARDYSYEQFF
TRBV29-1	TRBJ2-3	CSVGLAGEGGTDTQYF
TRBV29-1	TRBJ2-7	CSVDSGRGRWEQYF
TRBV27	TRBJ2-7	CASSLRPSYEQYF
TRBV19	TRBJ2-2	CASSIGVWTGELFF
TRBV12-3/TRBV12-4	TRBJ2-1	CASTKREGGQFF
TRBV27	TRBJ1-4	CASRNSGILGEKLFF
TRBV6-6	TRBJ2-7	CASSLGSSYEQYF
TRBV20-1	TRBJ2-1	CSAPRGGKGNEQFF
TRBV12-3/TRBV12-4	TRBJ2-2	CATLAGGRTGELFF
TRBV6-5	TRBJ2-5	CASRGGGGRETQYF
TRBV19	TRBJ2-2	CASRYGRDTGELFF